This T cell receptor beta chain appears in the sequencing data of a study of T cell changes during pregnancy in multiple sclerosis. The length of the CDR3 is 14 residues. J was trimmed by 7 bases and V by 0 bases; bases with no gene match: 6. Germline CDR1 is SGHDT and CDR2 is YYEEEE. This clone was observed a single time. The repertoire was sequenced with immunoSEQ multiplex PCR; TCRdb's copy has only in-frame clones and lacks some. This repertoire shows about 49,000 clones, under 95% found once; its top ten account for 5.5%. The gene calls are TRBV5-6 and TRBJ1-2, with 7 positions matching TRBD1. Source: CD8+ T cells from peripheral blood mononuclear cells, taken before pregnancy. This clonotype originated in a female donor with multiple sclerosis, enrolled in a pregnancy study. The CDR3 here is CASSLEGGATGYTF. The CDR3 region has the DNA TGTGCCAGCAGCTTGGAAGGGGGCGCGACTGGCTACACCTTC.